One sample yielded the 7 T cell receptor beta chains listed below, sequenced in a study of regulatory T cells in long-lasting Graves disease (dated by TCRdb to about 2021). This specimen's time point label, interpreted: newly diagnosed GD, antithyroid drugs for less than 3 months. RNA was extracted from PBMCs in TRIzol for both TCR sequencing and RNA sequencing. The receptor library was made with multiplex PCR. This sample was sequenced with an Illumina HiSeq 4000. iRepertoire HTBI primers and Arm-PCR amplification of CDR3 regions were used to construct TCR beta libraries. TCRdb passed the public sequencing reads through fastp at Q25 and MiXCR, retaining productive beta sequences. Rows matching on CDR3 protein sequence are summarized as one entry with the most common DNA and genes. The sample table records about 360,000 distinct CDR3 sequences; about a sixth of these occur just once. 20% to 25% of the sample rests with the top ten.

These data were also filed under a second study, of T cells in Graves' hyperthyroidism and ophthalmopathy.

This sample comprised peripheral blood mononuclear cells (PBMCs), obtained at new diagnosis, from a patient treated with antithyroid drugs. Receptor source: a woman between 18 and 29 years old with Graves disease. Donor details come from another sample of the same person, matched by shared clones.

This clonotype has at least ten counts. This chain links TRBV27 with TRBJ2-5, with unresolved D. The CDR3 is 11 amino acids. Germline lookup yields CDR1 MNHEY and CDR2 SMNVEV (reference sequence). Trimming stripped 6 bases from V and 2 bases from J, with 4 bases between. The CDR3 region is CASRQQETQYF. The CDR3 DNA reads TGTGCCAGCAGACAACAAGAGACCCAGTACTTC.

A remark on this clonotype: A far larger clone is one nucleotide away, so this likely arose from a read error. The V gene is TRBV11-2, the J gene TRBJ2-5; either TRBD1 or TRBD2 may fit D (6 bases each). The V end lost 8 bases, the J end lost 11 bases, and 24 bases lay between the germline ends. Per the germline V gene, CDR1 is SGHAT and CDR2 is FQNNGV. This CDR3 spans 14 amino acids. CDR3 DNA: TGTGCCAGCTCACAAGGGGGGACGGACTACGTGCAGTACTTC. Encoded protein: CASSQGGTDYVQYF. Full variable domain (missing parts from reference TRBV11-2 and TRBJ2-5): EAGVAQSPRYKIIEKRQSVAFWCNPISGHATLYWYQQILGQGPKLLIQFQNNGVVDDSQLPKDRFSAERLKGVDSTLKIQPAKLEDSAVYLCASSQGGTDYVQYFGPGTRLLVL.

This clonotype has just a few counts. Given a much more abundant clone one base away, this may be a read error. The rearrangement links TRBV5-1 to TRBJ2-3, with D possibly being TRBD1 or TRBD2 (5 bases each). Germline loops: CDR1 SGHRS, CDR2 YFSETQ. This CDR3 contains 15 residues. This CDR3 reads CSSSPGHRGTDTQYF. In nucleotides, the CDR3 is TGCTCCAGCAGCCCCGGACACCGAGGGACAGATACGCAGTATTTT. Full variable domain (rest looked up from reference TRBV5-1 and TRBJ2-3): KAGVTQTPRYLIKTRGQQVTLSCSPISGHRSVSWYQQTPGQGLQFLFEYFSETQRNKGNFPGRFSGRQFSNSRSEMNVSTLELGDSALYLCSSSPGHRGTDTQYFGPGTRLTVL.

This clonotype was picked up many times. This chain joins TRBV28 and TRBJ1-1; D gene ambiguous. V lost 7 bases, J lost 5 bases, and 17 bases lay in between. CDR3 length: 14 residues. CDR1 and CDR2 from the germline V gene are MDHEN and SYDVKM. The CDR3 region has the DNA TGTGCCAGCAAGGTTGGAGTGGCACAGACTGAAGCTTTCTTT. Translated: CASKVGVAQTEAFF.

J is TRBJ2-2 and V is TRBV10-3, with a weak D call TRBD2 (5 bases). This CDR3 is 17 amino acids long. Germline assignment: CDR1 ENHRY and CDR2 SYGVKD. Between the trimmed V and J ends, which lost 0 bases and 0 bases, there was a span of 11 bases. The CDR3 DNA reads TGTGCCATCAGTGAGTCGAGGGTCTCGGCGAACACCGGGGAGCTGTTTTTT. It is translated as CAISESRVSANTGELFF.

This clonotype was counted only a few times. This chain joins TRBV18 and TRBJ2-2, with D maybe TRBD2 (5 bases). Trimming took 6 bases from V and 5 from J, leaving 22 bases between them. CDR3 size: 17 residues. Germline V CDR1 and CDR2: KGHSH, LQKENI. Written as DNA, the CDR3 is TGTGCCAGCTCCCCTCAGTGGCGGCTAACGGGGACCGGGGAGCTGTTTTTT. Its protein product is CASSPQWRLTGTGELFF.

The genes are TRBV5-1 and TRBJ2-3; 8 nucleotides agree with TRBD1. The CDR3 has 17 residues. V lost 4 bases to trimming and J lost 2 bases; unmatched junction nucleotides: 12. The germline V gene has CDR1 SGHRS and CDR2 YFSETQ. The CDR3 region is CASSRNGGTGDTDTQYF. CDR3 nucleotides: TGCGCCAGCAGCAGAAACGGCGGGACAGGAGACACAGATACGCAGTATTTT.